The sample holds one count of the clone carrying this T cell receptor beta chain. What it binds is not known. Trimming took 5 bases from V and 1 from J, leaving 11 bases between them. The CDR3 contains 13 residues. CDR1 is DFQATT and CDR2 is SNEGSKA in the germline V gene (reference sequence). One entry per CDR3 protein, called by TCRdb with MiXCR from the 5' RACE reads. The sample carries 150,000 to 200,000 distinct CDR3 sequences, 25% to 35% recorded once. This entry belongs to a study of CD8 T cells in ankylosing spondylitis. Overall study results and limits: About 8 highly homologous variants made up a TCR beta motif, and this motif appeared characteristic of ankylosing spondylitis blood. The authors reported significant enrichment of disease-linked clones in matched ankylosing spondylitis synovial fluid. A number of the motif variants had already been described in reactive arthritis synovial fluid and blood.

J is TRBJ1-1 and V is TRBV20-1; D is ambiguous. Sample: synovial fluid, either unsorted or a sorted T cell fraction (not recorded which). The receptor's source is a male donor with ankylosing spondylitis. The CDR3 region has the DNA TGCAGTGCTCCAGTTAGGTCGAACACTGAAGCTTTCTTT. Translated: CSAPVRSNTEAFF.